This is a list of T cell receptor beta chains from one sample in a study of shared T cell receptors in the human thymus. The table came from immunoSEQ multiplex PCR; TCRdb's copy has only in-frame clones and leaves some out. The sample holds approximately 730,000 clones, approximately 85% seen once. The sample also formed part of further work on human thymus T cells.

Sequencing input: thymocytes. The receptor set was obtained from a girl under three years old with a congenital heart defect. Each CDR3 is given with its conserved first and last residue. The D gene is left open where the match is weak. Clone size, where shown, is once, few, many, or a class for clones that have expanded.

J	D	size	V	DNA	CDR3
TRBJ2-5	-	-	TRBV7-9	TGTGCCAGCAGCTTAGCGCCGTCTAAGGAGACCCAGTACTTC	CASSLAPSKETQYF
TRBJ2-2	-	-	TRBV4-1	TGCGCCAGCAGCCAATTGGCCACCGGGGAGCTGTTTTTT	CASSQLATGELFF
TRBJ1-3	TRBD1	once	TRBV7-2	TGTGCCAGCAGCTCTAGACAGGGGGATTCTGGAAACACCATATATTTT	CASSSRQGDSGNTIYF
TRBJ1-2	TRBD1	-	TRBV7-9	TGTGCCAGCAGCTTGGGACAGGGACAGTATGGCTACACCTTC	CASSLGQGQYGYTF
TRBJ1-2	-	-	TRBV6-6	TGTGCCAGCAGTTACTCGGGGACATTGTCTTATGGCTACACCTTC	CASSYSGTLSYGYTF
TRBJ1-1	-	-	TRBV6-5	TGTGCCAGCAGCTCGAGCGTAAGGGGCCGGGAAGCTTTCTTT	CASSSSVRGREAFF
TRBJ2-3	-	-	TRBV6-1	TGTGCCAGCAGTGAAGTCCCTTTAGATACGCAGTATTTT	CASSEVPLDTQYF
TRBJ1-5	-	-	TRBV6-1	TGTGCCAGCAGTGAGGACAGATATAGCAATCAGCCCCAGCATTTT	CASSEDRYSNQPQHF
TRBJ1-6	-	-	TRBV4-1	TGCGCCAGCAGCCCGATGACAGGAGGATTTTCCTATAATTCACCCCTCCACTTT	CASSPMTGGFSYNSPLHF
TRBJ2-7	-	-	TRBV6-6	TGTGCCAGCAGATACGTCAGGGACATTTCCTACGAGCAGTACTTC	CASRYVRDISYEQYF
TRBJ1-1	TRBD1	-	TRBV5-1	TGCGCCAGCAGCTTCCGGACAGGGTTGCCATATCCCAAGCCCGAGTTTTTT	CASSFRTGLPYPKPEFF
TRBJ2-2	-	-	TRBV18	TGTGCCAGCTCACCCGCAGATGGGCCACTCACCGGGGAGCTGTTTTTT	CASSPADGPLTGELFF
TRBJ1-1	TRBD1	-	TRBV6-5	TGTGCCACTATAGACAGGGGTATGAACACTGAAGCTTTCTTT	CATIDRGMNTEAFF
TRBJ2-1	-	-	TRBV7-8	TGTGCCAGCAGCCCTCATTGGACAGAGTACAATGAGCAGTTCTTC	CASSPHWTEYNEQFF
TRBJ1-1	TRBD1	-	TRBV6-5	TGTGCCAGCAGTTACTCGTCGGACAGGGGAACTGAAGCTTTCTTT	CASSYSSDRGTEAFF
TRBJ2-7	TRBD1	-	TRBV28	TGTGCCAGCAGCCCGGGACAGGGATCCTACGAGCAGTACTTC	CASSPGQGSYEQYF
TRBJ2-7	-	-	TRBV5-6	TGTGCCAGCAGCTCACGCATCCATACGGCCTACGAGCAGTACTTC	CASSSRIHTAYEQYF
TRBJ2-7	-	-	TRBV5-1	TGCGCCAGCAGCTACGGCGACCCCCAAGGCCTTAACGACTCCCACGAGCAGTACTTC	CASSYGDPQGLNDSHEQYF
TRBJ1-1	TRBD1	-	TRBV2	TGTGCCAGCAGTGAACCCGTTCGTCCGGTAGGGACAGGTGACACTGAAGCTTTCTTT	CASSEPVRPVGTGDTEAFF
TRBJ2-5	TRBD2	few	TRBV4-3	TGCGCCAGCAGCCCCTCGGGGACTAGCGGGGAGACCCAGTACTTC	CASSPSGTSGETQYF
TRBJ1-5	-	-	TRBV19	TGTGCCAGTTTAGACAGTAGCAATCAGCCCCAGCATTTT	CASLDSSNQPQHF
TRBJ2-3	TRBD1	-	TRBV13	TGTGCCAGCAGCTCCGGACAGGGAGAAACAGATACGCAGTATTTT	CASSSGQGETDTQYF
TRBJ2-5	TRBD2	-	TRBV4-2	TGTGCCAGCAGCCAGCGCCAGCGGGGGCCCGAAGAGACCCAGTACTTC	CASSQRQRGPEETQYF
TRBJ2-7	TRBD1	-	TRBV18	TGTGCCAGCTCACCCTTCTGGACAGGGGAGTACGAGCAGTACTTC	CASSPFWTGEYEQYF
TRBJ2-3	TRBD1	-	TRBV27	TGTGCCAGCAGTATTAGTCGGGACAGAAATTACACAGATACGCAGTATTTT	CASSISRDRNYTDTQYF
TRBJ2-7	-	-	TRBV7-2	TGTGCCAGCAGCTCCGGACAGTACGAGCAGTACTTC	CASSSGQYEQYF
TRBJ2-7	TRBD2	-	TRBV18	TGTGCCAGCTCACCACAACCGACTAGCGGGTTACCCTCCTACGAGCAGTACTTC	CASSPQPTSGLPSYEQYF
TRBJ2-7	-	-	TRBV2	TGTGCCAGCATCGAGTCCTACGAGCAGTACTTC	CASIESYEQYF
TRBJ1-2	-	-	TRBV27	TGTGCCAGCAGTCCAGGACGGGATGGTGGCTACACCTTC	CASSPGRDGGYTF
TRBJ1-1	-	-	TRBV4-3	TGCGCCAGCAGCCAAGGAGTACAGGATCCAAACACTGAAGCTTTCTTT	CASSQGVQDPNTEAFF
TRBJ1-3	-	-	TRBV14	TGTGCCAGCAGCCAAGTTACAGGAGCTCTTGGAAACACCATATATTTT	CASSQVTGALGNTIYF
TRBJ2-2	TRBD2	-	TRBV7-2	TGTGCCAGCAGCTCGCCGACTAGCGGGGCCGGGGAGCTGTTTTTT	CASSSPTSGAGELFF
TRBJ1-1	-	-	TRBV30	TGTGCCTGGAAGGGGTCAGGGGCTACTTTCTTT	CAWKGSGATFF
TRBJ1-2	-	-	TRBV6-5	TGTGCCAGCAGTTACTCGAGAGTGGGAGGCAACACCTTC	CASSYSRVGGNTF
TRBJ1-4	-	-	TRBV19	TGTGCCAGTAGTAGGCAGGAAGAAAAACTGTTTTTT	CASSRQEEKLFF
TRBJ2-7	-	-	TRBV10-3	TGTGCCATCAGTGAGTCGTTAGACCGGAGGCACGAGCAGTACTTC	CAISESLDRRHEQYF
TRBJ2-2	-	-	TRBV5-6	TGTGCCAGCAGCTTGTGGGCGGGCCGAAAGCCGTTTTTT	CASSLWAGRKPFF
TRBJ2-7	TRBD1	-	TRBV28	TGTGCCAGCGGGGACAGGTCCTTTTCTGTAATCTACGAGCAGTACTTC	CASGDRSFSVIYEQYF
TRBJ1-1	TRBD1	-	TRBV5-4	TGTGCCAGCAGCCCGGAGTTGGGACCGGGACAGGTAGTCGTGAACACTGAAGCTTTCTTT	CASSPELGPGQVVVNTEAFF
TRBJ2-2	TRBD1	once	TRBV9	TGTGCCAGCAGCGTAGGAACCACAGGGGAGTCGGCCACCGGGGAGCTGTTTTTT	CASSVGTTGESATGELFF
TRBJ2-5	-	-	TRBV29-1	TGCAGCGTGCTTACACCACAAGAGACCCAGTACTTC	CSVLTPQETQYF
TRBJ1-1	TRBD1	-	TRBV5-1	TGCGCCAGCAGCTTTATCACAAGACAGGGTTCCTTTAGGACTGAAGCTTTCTTT	CASSFITRQGSFRTEAFF
TRBJ1-6	-	-	TRBV5-1	TGCGCCAGCAGCTCTCACAGTAGCTCCTATAATTCACCCCTCCACTTT	CASSSHSSSYNSPLHF
TRBJ2-7	TRBD1	-	TRBV5-5	TGTGCCAGCAGCCAGTTACAGGGGTCATCCTACGAGCAGTACTTC	CASSQLQGSSYEQYF
TRBJ1-1	-	-	TRBV28	TGTGCCAGCAGTCCCCATGGGGCGGACGAGAACACTGAAGCTTTCTTT	CASSPHGADENTEAFF
TRBJ2-2	TRBD1	-	TRBV7-8	TGTGCCAGCAGTTCGCCCTTACCGGGACAGGGGGTAGTTGGGGAGCTGTTTTTT	CASSSPLPGQGVVGELFF
TRBJ1-4	-	-	TRBV15	TGTGCCACCAAGAGGCGGCGGGTCGAAGGAGAAAAACTGTTTTTT	CATKRRRVEGEKLFF
TRBJ1-6	-	-	TRBV6-5	TGTGCCAGCAGTGCGGGTGTGTCCTATAATTCACCCCTCCACTTT	CASSAGVSYNSPLHF
TRBJ2-5	-	-	TRBV28	TGTGCCAGCAGTTGCAGGGACTTTTCTGGCCAGTACTTC	CASSCRDFSGQYF
TRBJ2-2	-	-	TRBV4-3	TGCGCCAGCAGCCAATATTTCACCGGGGAGCTGTTTTTT	CASSQYFTGELFF